The rows below give T cell receptor beta chains drawn from one sample of a study of cytomegalovirus exposure and HLA in healthy donors. Sequencing used immunoSEQ multiplex PCR; TCRdb keeps in-frame clones, though not all of them. The sample lists about 210,000 clones; around 84% were seen once. The sample consisted of PBMCs. The receptors shown here come from a girl aged 2 to 10 in good health and CMV-seronegative. CDR3s include the opening cysteine and the closing phenylalanine or tryptophan. The D gene is left open where the match is weak. Size tells how often a clone was seen (once, few, many) or the class of an expanded clone, and some rows leave it out.

V gene	J gene	clone size	D gene	CDR3 DNA	CDR3 protein
TRBV10-1	TRBJ1-1	NA	NA	TGCGCCAGCAGCCCGGGTTCCACTGAAGCTTTCTTT	CASSPGSTEAFF
TRBV27	TRBJ1-2	NA	NA	TGTGCCAGCAGTTTCTCAGGAAACTATGGCTACACCTTC	CASSFSGNYGYTF
TRBV4-2	TRBJ2-1	NA	NA	TGTGCCAGCAGCCCCGGCAGGGGCTCCTACAATGAGCAGTTCTTC	CASSPGRGSYNEQFF
TRBV6-5	TRBJ1-1	once	TRBD1	TGTGCCAGCAGTTACGTCCCTCTAGCAGGGGGGGCTTTCTTT	CASSYVPLAGGAFF
TRBV7-9	TRBJ2-7	NA	TRBD1	TGTGCCAGCAGCACCAACAGGGGGCAATGGGACGAGCAGTACTTC	CASSTNRGQWDEQYF
TRBV6-6	TRBJ2-5	NA	NA	TGTGCCAGCCACGGGACTCAAGAGACCCAGTACTTC	CASHGTQETQYF
TRBV13	TRBJ2-2	once	TRBD2	TGTGCCAGCAGCTGGACTAGCGGGAGGAACACCGGGGAGCTGTTTTTT	CASSWTSGRNTGELFF
TRBV19	TRBJ1-4	NA	TRBD1	TGTGCCAGTAGTCCGTCCCGGGACAGGGAAGGGAATGAAAAACTGTTTTTT	CASSPSRDREGNEKLFF
TRBV7-9	TRBJ1-2	NA	TRBD1	TGTGCCAGCACTCGACGGACAGGAGCGGACTATGGCTACACCTTC	CASTRRTGADYGYTF
TRBV6-5	TRBJ2-1	NA	TRBD2	TGTGCCAGCATGACTAGCGGATACAATGAGCAGTTCTTC	CASMTSGYNEQFF
TRBV5-1	TRBJ2-3	NA	NA	TGCGCCAGCAGCTCGGGGACTGTTGATACGCAGTATTTT	CASSSGTVDTQYF
TRBV10-3	TRBJ2-1	NA	TRBD2	TGTGCCATCAGTGAGTCCTCTAGCGGCTCCTACAATGAGCAGTTCTTC	CAISESSSGSYNEQFF
TRBV7-3	TRBJ2-2	NA	TRBD2	TGTGCCAGCAGCTTACACCCTAAGAGCGGGGGAATCGGGGAGCTGTTTTTT	CASSLHPKSGGIGELFF
TRBV5-6	TRBJ1-2	NA	TRBD1	TGTGCCAGCAGCTTGTTCCAGGGGGCGGGCTACACCTTC	CASSLFQGAGYTF